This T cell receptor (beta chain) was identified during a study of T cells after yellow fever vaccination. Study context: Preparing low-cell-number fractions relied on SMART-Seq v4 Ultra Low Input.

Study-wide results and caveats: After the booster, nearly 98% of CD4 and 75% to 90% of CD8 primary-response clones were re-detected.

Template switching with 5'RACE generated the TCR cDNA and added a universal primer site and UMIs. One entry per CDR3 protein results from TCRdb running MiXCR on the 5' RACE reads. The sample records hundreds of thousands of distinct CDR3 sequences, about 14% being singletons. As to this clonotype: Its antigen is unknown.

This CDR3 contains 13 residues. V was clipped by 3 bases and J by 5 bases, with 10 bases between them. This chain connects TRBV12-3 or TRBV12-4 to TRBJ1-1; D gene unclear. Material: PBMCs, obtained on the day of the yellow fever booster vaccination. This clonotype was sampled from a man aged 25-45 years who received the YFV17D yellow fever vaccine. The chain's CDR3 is CASSFLQRTEAFF. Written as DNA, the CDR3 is TGTGCCAGCAGTTTCTTGCAGCGGACTGAAGCTTTCTTT.